Listed below are T cell receptor beta chains from one sample, sequenced in a study of vaccination effects on CD4 cells after COVID-19. Only in-frame clones appear in the TCRdb table, and some are missing; sequencing was by immunoSEQ multiplex PCR. In the table there are around 25,000 clones, approximately 80% of which are singletons. For these receptors, no antigen is known. The sample was CD4+ T cells from PBMCs cultured with HCoV-NL63 spike peptides, taken before COVID-19 vaccination. The receptors derive from a human donor who had a prior SARS-CoV-2 infection. Both conserved end residues are part of each CDR3. The order of the fields is clone size, V gene, J gene, D gene, CDR3 DNA, CDR3 protein. A D gene is named only where the DNA matches it firmly. The size entry is marked missing in some rows and otherwise reads once, few, many or a size class.

>-|TRBV11-3|TRBJ2-1|-
TGTGCCAGCAGCTTTGAACAGGGTAGGGGCAATGAGCAGTTCTTC
CASSFEQGRGNEQFF
>-|TRBV5-6|TRBJ1-2|-
TGTGCCAGCAGCTTGGAGAGGGGCCGGGGCAGCTACACCTTC
CASSLERGRGSYTF
>-|TRBV9|TRBJ2-3|-
TGTGCCAGCAGCGTAGGACCCGATGCTGTCTGGGATACGCAGTATTTT
CASSVGPDAVWDTQYF
>-|TRBV7-8|TRBJ1-2|-
TGTGCCAGCAGCCGAAGGTTCCAGACAAATAACTATGGCTACACCTTC
CASSRRFQTNNYGYTF
>-|TRBV30|TRBJ2-7|-
TGTGCCTGGAGTCGGGGGACGGTCTACGAGCAGTACTTC
CAWSRGTVYEQYF
>once|TRBV5-8|TRBJ1-2|-
TGTGCCAGCAGCCGACGGGAGCGCGACTACACCTTC
CASSRRERDYTF
>-|TRBV5-1|TRBJ1-1|TRBD1
TGCGCCAGCAGCTGGGCCGGACAGGGGGCGACTGAAGCTTTCTTT
CASSWAGQGATEAFF
>-|TRBV6-5|TRBJ1-2|TRBD1
TGTGCCAGCAGCGCCGGGACAGGGACCCTCTATGGCTACACCTTC
CASSAGTGTLYGYTF
>-|TRBV7-2|TRBJ2-3|-
TGTGCCAGCAGCTCTCCTCTCACAGATACGCAGTATTTT
CASSSPLTDTQYF
>-|TRBV19|TRBJ2-1|-
TGTGCCAGTAGTATCAATCTTAGCGGCCGATACAATGAGCAGTTCTTC
CASSINLSGRYNEQFF
>-|TRBV6-6|TRBJ1-1|-
TGTGCCAGCAGAGAGTCGATTGAAGCTTTCTTT
CASRESIEAFF
>-|TRBV9|TRBJ1-3|-
TGTGCCAGCAGCGTAGGGGGTATTACTCCTGTGGGAGGAAACACCATATATTTT
CASSVGGITPVGGNTIYF
>-|TRBV5-1|TRBJ2-2|-
TGCGCCAGCAGCTTGGGGGGGCCGGGCACCGGGGAGCTGTTTTTT
CASSLGGPGTGELFF
>-|TRBV6-5|TRBJ2-1|-
TGTGCCAGCAGTTCCCACTACCCCGAGGGATACAATGAGCAGTTCTTC
CASSSHYPEGYNEQFF
>-|TRBV18|TRBJ2-2|-
TGTGCCAGCTCACCCCGGGGGCTTCGGAACACCGGGGAGCTGTTTTTT
CASSPRGLRNTGELFF
>-|TRBV11-3|TRBJ1-1|-
TGTGCCAGCAGCTTCGGGCAGGGAGGGAAAGCTTTCTTT
CASSFGQGGKAFF
>-|TRBV28|TRBJ1-3|-
TGTGCCAGCAGTTTCAGGGAGGCGGGAAACACCATATATTTT
CASSFREAGNTIYF
>-|TRBV6-2/TRBV6-3|TRBJ2-1|TRBD2
TGTGCCAGCAGTTACAGGGTAGCGGGGGGGCGTCGGTCTGTCAATGAGCAGTTCTTC
CASSYRVAGGRRSVNEQFF
>-|TRBV4-3|TRBJ2-1|-
TGCGCCAGCAGCCAAGGGGAGAGGCTAGCGAGCAATGAGCAGTTCTTC
CASSQGERLASNEQFF
>-|TRBV27|TRBJ2-1|-
TGTGCCAGCACATCCAGGCCGCGCGGGGGCGGATACAATGAGCAGTTCTTC
CASTSRPRGGGYNEQFF
>-|TRBV3-1/TRBV3-2|TRBJ2-2|-
TGTGCCAGCAGCCAAGCTGGACTAAACACCGGGGAGCTGTTTTTT
CASSQAGLNTGELFF
>-|TRBV7-2|TRBJ2-7|TRBD2
TGTGCCAGCAGCCCCGAGGGACTAGCGGGGGGGATGTACGAGCAGTACTTC
CASSPEGLAGGMYEQYF
>-|TRBV4-2|TRBJ2-7|TRBD2
TGTGCCAGCAGCCAAAGGACTAGTTTGGACGAGCAGTACTTC
CASSQRTSLDEQYF
>-|TRBV4-2|TRBJ2-5|TRBD2
TGTGCCAGCAGCCCCGGGACTAGCGAAGAGACCCAGTACTTC
CASSPGTSEETQYF
>-|TRBV27|TRBJ2-7|TRBD1
TGTGCCAGCAAAAGGACAGGTCACGACGAGCAGTACTTC
CASKRTGHDEQYF
>-|TRBV30|TRBJ2-7|-
TGTGCCTGGACCGGGACGGGGAGCCCCTACGAGCAGTACTTC
CAWTGTGSPYEQYF
>-|TRBV28|TRBJ2-3|TRBD2
TGTGCCAGCAGTTTAGCGGGGGATAGCACAGATACGCAGTATTTT
CASSLAGDSTDTQYF
>few|TRBV30|TRBJ2-7|TRBD2
TGTGCCTGCCTCCTCGGGACGGGAGGGTACGAGCAGTACTTC
CACLLGTGGYEQYF
>-|TRBV3-1/TRBV3-2|TRBJ2-4|TRBD2
TGTGCCAGCAGCCAAGGACTAGCGGGGGGGAGCATTCAGTACTTC
CASSQGLAGGSIQYF
>-|TRBV30|TRBJ1-1|TRBD1
TGTGCCTGGAAGGGACAGGGGGCGGGTGTGAACACTGAAGCTTTCTTT
CAWKGQGAGVNTEAFF
>medium-sized|TRBV7-6|TRBJ1-3|-
TGTGCCAGCAGCTTAGGGGCTTGGGATGGCTCTGGAAACACCATATATTTT
CASSLGAWDGSGNTIYF
>-|TRBV18|TRBJ2-7|-
TGTGCCAGCTCACCCGGTGGGGTATACGAGCAGTACTTC
CASSPGGVYEQYF
>-|TRBV18|TRBJ1-6|-
TGTGCCAGCTCACCAATCGGGCAGGATTCACCCCTCCACTTT
CASSPIGQDSPLHF
>-|TRBV21-1|TRBJ2-1|-
TGTGCCAGCAGCAAATGGGGCAGGGTGGCGGGAGAGGGGTCCTACAATGAGCAGTTCTTC
CASSKWGRVAGEGSYNEQFF
>-|TRBV10-3|TRBJ1-2|TRBD1
TGTGCCATCGGGACAGGGGGCCTGGGAGGCTACACCTTC
CAIGTGGLGGYTF
>-|TRBV19|TRBJ2-2|-
TGTGCCAGTAGTATTTCGGCCTATAGCACCGGGGAGCTGTTTTTT
CASSISAYSTGELFF
>-|TRBV2|TRBJ2-5|-
TGTGCCAGCATGGCGGACAGTCAAGAGACCCAGTACTTC
CASMADSQETQYF
>-|TRBV9|TRBJ2-6|-
TGTGCCAGCAGCGTAGGCAGGGGTTACAGCTCTGGGGCCAACGTCCTGACTTTC
CASSVGRGYSSGANVLTF
>-|TRBV30|TRBJ1-2|-
TGTGCCTGGAGTGTACAGGAGGGGCGACTACCTAACTATGGCTACACCTTC
CAWSVQEGRLPNYGYTF
>-|TRBV2|TRBJ2-1|-
TGTGCCAGCAGGGAGCGGGTCAGCTCCTACAATGAGCAGTTCTTC
CASRERVSSYNEQFF